This TCR beta chain was captured in a study of blood T cell repertoires in COVID-19. On the study more broadly: The origin of the acute and convalescent COVID-19 samples was the United States, Italy and Spain. In each case, the material was cDNA or gDNA derived from T cells, B-cell-depleted T cells, or PBMCs.

In the original analysis: Estimated nucleated cell counts came from reference gene primer amplification. Clones were read by immunoSEQ multiplex PCR, and TCRdb kept only the in-frame ones, dropping some. The DNA gave D and trimming, while V, J and clone size come from that table. The data contain 250,000 to 300,000 clones, approximately 90% of them singletons. Sequences were obtained from peripheral blood. The TCR originated in a man younger than 35 with active or convalescent COVID-19.

The CDR3 sequence is CASGMTGYNEQFF. The CDR3 DNA reads TGTGCCAGCGGGATGACAGGGTACAATGAGCAGTTCTTC. This chain connects TRBV2 to TRBJ2-1; 7 bases fit TRBD1. Trimming at V came to 8 bases and at J to 4 bases, leaving 5 bases not matched to a gene. CDR3 length: 13 amino acids. Looked up from germline, CDR1 is SNHLY and CDR2 is FYNNEI.